The 7 T cell receptor beta chains listed next were all sequenced from one sample in a study of blood T cell repertoires in COVID-19. Only in-frame clones appear in the TCRdb table, and some are missing; sequencing was by immunoSEQ multiplex PCR. Among fewer than 650,000 clones, 70% to 90% were seen once, and the ten largest hold around 7.8%. Sequenced input: peripheral blood. The receptors come from a woman aged 45 to 65 with COVID-19, enrolled during active disease.

V usage is TRBV19 and J usage is TRBJ2-7; D perhaps matches TRBD1 (5 bases). The V end was cut by 5 bases, the J end by 1 base, with 9 bases between. Germline assignment: CDR1 LNHDA and CDR2 SQIVND (reference sequence). The length of the CDR3 is 13 residues. The CDR3 sequence is CASSGQGSYEQYF. The CDR3 bases are TGTGCCAGTAGTGGCCAGGGATCCTACGAGCAGTACTTC.

The chain uses TRBV12-3 or TRBV12-4 and TRBJ2-1; TRBD1 agrees at 8 bases. With 6 bases clipped from V and 12 bases from J, the junction kept 10 bases outside the gene matches. There are 13 residues in the CDR3. The chain's CDR3 is CASSGQGRSMQFF. Here the CDR3 DNA reads TGTGCCAGCAGCGGACAGGGAAGGAGCATGCAGTTCTTC.

V usage is TRBV12-3 or TRBV12-4 and J usage is TRBJ2-7; D perhaps matches TRBD1 (6 bases). Trimming shortened V by 6 bases and J by 5 bases, and 14 bases separated the two germline ends. This CDR3 is built from 13 residues. In nucleotides, the CDR3 is TGTGCCAGCAGACTCACAGGGTACCACGAGCAGTACTTC. Translating gives CASRLTGYHEQYF.

This sequence joins TRBV5-3 and TRBJ2-3; unclear D gene. TRBV5-3 is an open reading frame, and its role is uncertain. Trimming took 9 bases from V and 1 from J, leaving 15 bases between them. The CDR3 extends over 14 amino acids. CDR3 in DNA: TGTGCCACCGCGGTGGGTTCTCGCACAGATACGCAGTATTTT. The encoded protein is CATAVGSRTDTQYF.

The CDR3 nucleotides read TGTGCCAGCAGCCTAGGGACAGGATATAGCAATCAGCCCCAGCATTTT. Residues: CASSLGTGYSNQPQHF. The chain uses TRBV5-8 and TRBJ1-5; 8 bases line up with TRBD1. CDR1 and CDR2 (germline): SGHTS, YDEGEE. V lost 4 bases and J lost 0; bases outside the gene matches: 6. The length of the CDR3 is 16 residues.

This chain connects TRBV6-6 to TRBJ1-4; no reliable D call. The V end was cut by 7 bases, the J end by 0 bases, with 3 bases between. CDR3 size: 12 residues. Germline loops: CDR1 MNHNY, CDR2 SVGAGI (reference sequence). In nucleotides, the CDR3 is TGTGCCAGCACCGCAACTAATGAAAAACTGTTTTTT. Residues: CASTATNEKLFF.

V usage is TRBV12-5 and J usage is TRBJ1-4; D gene ambiguous. V lost 6 bases and J 8 bases, leaving 7 bases between the germline ends. Germline V gene sequence: CDR1 LGHNT, CDR2 FRNRAP. This CDR3 is 11 amino acids long. The CDR3 DNA reads TGTGCTAGTGGCCACGGGGAAAAACTGTTTTTT. The encoded protein is CASGHGEKLFF. Using reference TRBV12-5 and TRBJ1-4 for the parts outside the CDR3, the full variable domain is DARVTQTPRHKVTEMGQEVTMRCQPILGHNTVFWYRQTMMQGLELLAYFRNRAPLDDSGMPKDRFSAEMPDATLATLKIQPSEPRDSAVYFCASGHGEKLFFGSGTQLSVL.